This T cell receptor (beta chain) was retrieved from a study of T cells after yellow fever vaccination (dated by TCRdb to 2018 to 2020). A note on the overall study: Libraries from fractions with low cell numbers were prepared with the SMART-Seq v4 Ultra Low Input RNA kit. Two healthy male donors made up the cohort, one aged 18 to 29 years and the other aged 30 to 39 years. Blood samples were taken at several timepoints before and after primary and secondary immunization, and bulk PBMC replicates and cell subsets were isolated. To follow T-cell clones before and after primary and booster YFV17D yellow fever vaccination, bulk TCR alpha and beta repertoires were sequenced over time.

The junction shows trimming of 2 bases on V and 2 bases on J, plus 7 bases between the germline ends. Counted from cysteine to phenylalanine, this CDR3 has 13 amino acids. Solely the CDR3 DNA is kept, with 39 bases framed from the first base. What this sample's treatment or condition label stands for: live attenuated yellow fever vaccine strain. PBMCs were isolated from peripheral blood using a standard Ficoll-Paque protocol. Dynabeads CD4 and CD8 positive selection kits were used to isolate CD4 and CD8 T-cell fractions. RNA was extracted with TriZol from bulk PBMCs, CD4 and CD8 fractions, and dextramer-positive and dextramer-negative fractions. Overall study results and their limits: The study included only a couple of donors, which limits how far the findings can be generalized. A small fraction of clonotypes showed up in both the CD4 and CD8 compartments, probably as a result of convergent recombination. After the booster, most clones that had expanded after primary vaccination were detected again (approximately 95% of CD4 and more than 85% of CD8), suggesting broad maintenance of memory. FACS-sorted repertoires could contain abundant contaminating clonotypes from the bulk population, so computational filtering was required. The secondary T-cell response was found to be weaker but faster than the primary response, with a peak reached on day 5 rather than on day 15.

TCR cDNA was synthesized by 5'RACE template switching, which introduced a universal primer site and unique molecular identifiers. cDNA synthesis was primed from both the TCR alpha and TCR beta constant segments. Library amplification involved two PCR steps, and the second step added sample barcodes and sequencing adapters. Sequencing of the libraries was done on either Illumina HiSeq 2500 (2x100 bp) or NovaSeq (2x150 bp). The original methods were these. Demultiplexing of reads and collapsing into UMI consensus sequences were performed with MIGEC, and V(D)J alignment was carried out with MiXCR. Vaccine-responding clonotypes were defined with edgeR using replicate PBMC samples, requiring FDR below 0.01 and a log2 fold change above 5 up to day 15. Bulk clonotypes were assigned CD4 or CD8 identity according to which sequenced CD4 or CD8 repertoire held them at higher abundance. TCRdb reran the public reads through fastp at Q25 and MiXCR, keeping productive beta chains. Under each unique CDR3 protein, matching rows form one entry showing the most common genes and DNA. The V and J calls here are based on TCRdb, not the publication. The sample data list 100,000 to 150,000 distinct CDR3 sequences, and around 7.7% of these were observed just once. The top ten clonotypes cover around 2.7% of the sample.

This clonotype appeared many times. Its antigen target is currently unknown. One base away there is no much larger clone; base qualities are not given. This TCR came from a young man who received the YFV17D yellow fever vaccine. The chain was built from TRBV12-3 or TRBV12-4 and TRBJ2-7; confidence is insufficient to name the D gene. The sequencing here drew on CD4+ T cells sorted from PBMCs, taken 9 to 11 days after the first yellow fever vaccination. The DNA sequence reads TGTGCCAGCAGTTTACACAAAACCTACGAGCAGTACTTC. Translated, this is CASSLHKTYEQYF.